Listed below are T cell receptor beta chains from one sample, sequenced in a study of cytomegalovirus exposure and HLA in healthy donors. Here immunoSEQ multiplex PCR was the method, and the copy in TCRdb shows in-frame clones only, minus some. The sample lists around 180,000 clones, roughly 80% occurring once. The sequenced sample consisted of PBMCs. The receptors shown here come from a man between 18 and 29 years old in good health and CMV-seronegative. Each CDR3 is given with its conserved first and last residue. The D gene is left open where the match is weak. Clone size is stated in some rows and not others, as once, few, many or a class when expanded.

clone_size j_call d_call v_call cdr3_nt cdr3_aa
- TRBJ2-5 - TRBV5-1 TGCGCCAGCAGCGCGGGACAGCAAGAGACCCAGTACTTC CASSAGQQETQYF
- TRBJ2-7 - TRBV4-2 TGTGCCAGCAGCCAAGATCGGGACATCTACGAGCAGTACTTC CASSQDRDIYEQYF
once TRBJ1-2 - TRBV7-9 TGTTCCAGCAGCTTGGAGGGATCTGGCTACACCTTC CSSSLEGSGYTF
- TRBJ1-4 - TRBV12-5 TGTGCTAGTGGTTTGTTTCAGGGAGGTAGTCGAATAAGAAAACTGTTTTTT CASGLFQGGSRIRKLFF
- TRBJ2-5 - TRBV11-2 TGTGCCAGCAGCTTAGGGGCGGGGTTGGGAGAGACCCAGTACTTC CASSLGAGLGETQYF
few TRBJ2-2 - TRBV5-6 TGTGCCAGCAGCTTGTGGCCTAGGGGCCTAGAGACCGGGGAGCTGTTTTTT CASSLWPRGLETGELFF
- TRBJ2-5 TRBD2 TRBV19 TGTGCCAGTAGTATGGGCGGCGGGAGGGAGACCCAGTACTTC CASSMGGGRETQYF
- TRBJ2-7 TRBD2 TRBV15 TGTGCCACCAGCAGATCACCTAGCGGATACAACTACGAGCAGTACTTC CATSRSPSGYNYEQYF
once TRBJ2-1 TRBD1 TRBV7-3 TGTGCCAGCAGCTTAAGTGGGACAGGCGGATACAATGAGCAGTTCTTC CASSLSGTGGYNEQFF
- TRBJ1-1 - TRBV19 TGTGCCAGTGGCCTAGGGGGGGCGAACACTGAAGCTTTCTTT CASGLGGANTEAFF
- TRBJ2-5 - TRBV15 TGTGCCACCAGCAGAGAACTTCTAGAGACCCAGTACTTC CATSRELLETQYF
- TRBJ2-7 TRBD1 TRBV11-2 TGTGCCAGCAGCTTAGTCACAGGGGTGGGCTACGAGCAGTACTTC CASSLVTGVGYEQYF
- TRBJ2-1 TRBD2 TRBV13 TGTGCCAGCAGCGTATGGCGACTAGCGGGGAGCAATGAGCAGTTCTTC CASSVWRLAGSNEQFF
- TRBJ1-1 TRBD1 TRBV10-3 TGTGCCATCAGAGGGGGCGCCGACACTGAAGCTTTCTTT CAIRGGADTEAFF
- TRBJ2-7 - TRBV6-6 TGTGCCAGCAGTCAAGACACCCTAAAGAACGAGCAGTACTTC CASSQDTLKNEQYF
- TRBJ2-7 TRBD2 TRBV9 TGTGCCAGCAGCCCCCGACTAGCGGGGGGGCCTGACGAGCAGTACTTC CASSPRLAGGPDEQYF
- TRBJ2-5 - TRBV28 TGTGCCAGCGCAACTCGTTGGGAGCAGTACTTC CASATRWEQYF
few TRBJ2-7 TRBD1 TRBV6-1 TGTGCCAGCAGTGAAGAAGGGACAGGAGGTTACGAGCAGTACTTC CASSEEGTGGYEQYF
- TRBJ1-4 TRBD1 TRBV9 TGTGCCAGCAGCGTAGGTCAGGGGGTAGATGAAAAACTGTTTTTT CASSVGQGVDEKLFF
- TRBJ1-1 - TRBV18 TGTGCCAGCTCACCACCCCCGTCCACTGAAGCTTTCTTT CASSPPPSTEAFF
- TRBJ1-1 TRBD1 TRBV19 TGTGCCATTCGGACAGGGGACACTGAAGCTTTCTTT CAIRTGDTEAFF
few TRBJ2-7 TRBD1 TRBV7-9 TGTGCCAGCAGCCAAGCGGAGACAGGGGATGTCTACGAGCAGTACTTC CASSQAETGDVYEQYF
few TRBJ2-1 TRBD2 TRBV6-4 TGTGCCAGCAGTGAGGCGGGAGGGAGCTACAATGAGCAGTTCTTC CASSEAGGSYNEQFF
- TRBJ1-1 - TRBV18 TGTGCCAGCTCACCTGGGCAGAACACTGAAGCTTTCTTT CASSPGQNTEAFF
- TRBJ1-4 - TRBV19 TGTGCCAGTAGTATAGGGAGAACTGCAACTAATGAAAAACTGTTTTTT CASSIGRTATNEKLFF
- TRBJ2-7 - TRBV28 TGTGCCAGCAGTTTTTGGCTTCCTTACGAGCAGTACTTC CASSFWLPYEQYF
- TRBJ2-5 TRBD2 TRBV6-5 TGTGCCAGCAAATTAAGCGGGGGGGTGGGGACCCAGTACTTC CASKLSGGVGTQYF
- TRBJ2-5 TRBD2 TRBV19 TGTGCCAGTAGTACCCCGGTCCATCGGGGGGGCCGAGAGACCCAGTACTTC CASSTPVHRGGRETQYF
- TRBJ1-5 - TRBV6-6 TGTGCCAGCAGTTTACACAGGGCCCAGCCCCAGCATTTT CASSLHRAQPQHF
- TRBJ2-7 TRBD1 TRBV5-1 TGCGCCAGCAGCTTGGGGCGGCTCGGACAGGGTAGAACCTACGAGCAGTACTTC CASSLGRLGQGRTYEQYF
- TRBJ2-2 - TRBV28 TGTGCCAGCAGTTCCCCTCCCGGGGAGCTGTTTTTT CASSSPPGELFF
- TRBJ2-5 - TRBV7-8 TGTGCCAGCAGCTTTGGTAGGGGGAGCCAACAAGAGACCCAGTACTTC CASSFGRGSQQETQYF
- TRBJ1-2 TRBD1 TRBV6-5 TGTGCCAGCAGCCCCGGGACAGGGCGGCACTATGGCTACACCTTC CASSPGTGRHYGYTF
few TRBJ1-5 - TRBV10-3 TGTGCCATCAGTGAAGCTCCAAATCAGCCCCAGCATTTT CAISEAPNQPQHF
- TRBJ2-3 - TRBV30 TGTGCCTCAAAGGGGGAGAGCACAGATACGCAGTATTTT CASKGESTDTQYF
- TRBJ1-1 - TRBV14 TGTGCCAGCAGCCGTCTCGTGACAGCGTTCGACACTGAAGCTTTCTTT CASSRLVTAFDTEAFF
- TRBJ2-2 - TRBV5-1 TGCGCCAGCAGCTTGGAACGGAGGGGAGGCCTCGGGGAGCTGTTTTTT CASSLERRGGLGELFF
- TRBJ1-2 - TRBV11-2 TGTGCCAGCAGGGAGGGGAGGGGCAGGGTTAACTATGGCTACACCTTC CASREGRGRVNYGYTF
- TRBJ1-1 TRBD1 TRBV7-6 TGTGCCAGCAGCTTAGCATGGGACAGCAATGAAGCTTTCTTT CASSLAWDSNEAFF
- TRBJ2-7 TRBD1 TRBV10-3 TGTGCCATCAGCCCGGGACAGGGTTCCTACGAGCAGTACTTC CAISPGQGSYEQYF
- TRBJ2-3 - TRBV7-9 TGTGCCAGCAGCTTAGCGGTGGGGTTACAGGGTAGAGATACGCAGTATTTT CASSLAVGLQGRDTQYF
few TRBJ1-4 TRBD1 TRBV5-1 TGCGCCAGCAGCTTGGGGACAGGTTGGAATGAAAAACTGTTTTTT CASSLGTGWNEKLFF
- TRBJ1-2 - TRBV2 TGTGCCAGCGGGAGGACCCACTATGGCTACACCTTC CASGRTHYGYTF
- TRBJ1-5 - TRBV12-5 TGTGCTAGTGGTTTGGTCGACCCTCAATGGACAGTCAATCAGCCCCAGCATTTT CASGLVDPQWTVNQPQHF
- TRBJ1-2 - TRBV18 TGTGCCAGCTCACCGCCACAGGTTGGCTATGGCTACACCTTC CASSPPQVGYGYTF
- TRBJ2-7 - TRBV19 TGTGCCAGTAGTCCGCGCCTTGGGCAGGCCTCCTACGAGCAGTACTTC CASSPRLGQASYEQYF
- TRBJ2-1 - TRBV27 TGTGCCAGCAGCCCTGGACTAAGGATGGATGAGCAGTTCTTC CASSPGLRMDEQFF
once TRBJ2-7 - TRBV29-1 TGCAGCGTTGAGGGGGGGCAGGGAGATCTCTACGAGCAGTACTTC CSVEGGQGDLYEQYF
- TRBJ2-7 TRBD2 TRBV7-9 TGTGCCAGCAGCCGGGGGGACCGGGAGCAGTACTTC CASSRGDREQYF
- TRBJ1-3 - TRBV10-3 TGTGCCATCAGACCGGGACAAAGCCCTGGAAACACCATATATTTT CAIRPGQSPGNTIYF
- TRBJ2-7 TRBD1 TRBV6-5 TGTGCCAGCAGTTACAGGGGGCAGTTACCCTACGAGCAGTACTTC CASSYRGQLPYEQYF
- TRBJ2-1 - TRBV11-2 TGTGCCAGCAGCCTTCGGCGGGACTCCTACAATGAGCAGTTCTTC CASSLRRDSYNEQFF